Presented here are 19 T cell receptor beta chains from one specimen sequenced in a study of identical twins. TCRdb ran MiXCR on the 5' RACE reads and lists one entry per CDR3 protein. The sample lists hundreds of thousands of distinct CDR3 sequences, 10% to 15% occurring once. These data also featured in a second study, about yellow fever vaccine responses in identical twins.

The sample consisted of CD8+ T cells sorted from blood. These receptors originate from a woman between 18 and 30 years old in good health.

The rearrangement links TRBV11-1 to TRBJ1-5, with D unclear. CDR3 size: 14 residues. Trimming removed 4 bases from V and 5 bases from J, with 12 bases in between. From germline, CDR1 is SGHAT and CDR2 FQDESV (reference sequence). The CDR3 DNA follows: TGTGCCAGCAGCTCCGGACCGACCGATCAGCCCCAGCATTTT. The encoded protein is CASSSGPTDQPQHF. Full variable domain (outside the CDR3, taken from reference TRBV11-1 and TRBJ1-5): EAEVAQSPRYKITEKSQAVAFWCDPISGHATLYWYRQILGQGPELLVQFQDESVVDDSQLPKDRFSAERLKGVDSTLKIQPAELGDSAMYLCASSSGPTDQPQHFGDGTRLSIL.

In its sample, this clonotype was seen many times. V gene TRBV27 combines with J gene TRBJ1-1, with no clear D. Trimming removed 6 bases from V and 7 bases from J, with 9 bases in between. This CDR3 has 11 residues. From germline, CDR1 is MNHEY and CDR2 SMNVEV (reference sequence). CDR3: CASRLGLEAFF. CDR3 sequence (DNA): TGTGCCAGCAGGCTAGGACTTGAAGCTTTCTTT.

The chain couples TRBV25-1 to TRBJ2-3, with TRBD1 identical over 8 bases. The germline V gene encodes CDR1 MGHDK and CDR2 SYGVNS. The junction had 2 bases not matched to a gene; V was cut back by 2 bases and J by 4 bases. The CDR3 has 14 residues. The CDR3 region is CASSERQGPDTQYF. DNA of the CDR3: TGTGCCAGCAGTGAAAGACAGGGGCCAGATACGCAGTATTTT.

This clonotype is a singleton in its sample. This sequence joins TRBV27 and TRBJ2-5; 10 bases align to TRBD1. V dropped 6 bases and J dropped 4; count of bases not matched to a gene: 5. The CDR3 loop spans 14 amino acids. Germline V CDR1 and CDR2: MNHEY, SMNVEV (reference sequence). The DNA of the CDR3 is TGTGCCAGCAGCCGGGACAGGGGTGCAGAGACCCAGTACTTC. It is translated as CASSRDRGAETQYF.

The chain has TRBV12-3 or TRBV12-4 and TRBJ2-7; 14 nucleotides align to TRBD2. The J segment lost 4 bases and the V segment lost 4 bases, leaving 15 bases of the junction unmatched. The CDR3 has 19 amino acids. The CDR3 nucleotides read TGTGCCAGCAGTTCCGGGACTAGCGGGAGCCTCAGCGGGGGTTACGAGCAGTACTTC. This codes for CASSSGTSGSLSGGYEQYF.

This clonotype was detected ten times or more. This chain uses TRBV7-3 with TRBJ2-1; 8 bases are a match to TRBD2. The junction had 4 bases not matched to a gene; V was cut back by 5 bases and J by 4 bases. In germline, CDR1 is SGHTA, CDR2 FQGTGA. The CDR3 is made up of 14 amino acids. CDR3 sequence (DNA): TGTGCCAGCAGCCTAGCGGGCGAGTACAATGAGCAGTTCTTC. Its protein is CASSLAGEYNEQFF. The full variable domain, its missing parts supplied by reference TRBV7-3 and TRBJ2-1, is GAGVSQTPSNKVTEKGKYVELRCDPISGHTALYWYRQSLGQGPEFLIYFQGTGAADDSGLPNDRFFAVRPEGSVSTLKIQRTERGDSAVYLCASSLAGEYNEQFFGPGTRLTVL.

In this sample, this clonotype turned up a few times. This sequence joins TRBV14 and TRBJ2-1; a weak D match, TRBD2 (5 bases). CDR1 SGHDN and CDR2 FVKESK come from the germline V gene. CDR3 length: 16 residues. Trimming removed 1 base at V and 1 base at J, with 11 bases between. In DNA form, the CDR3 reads TGTGCCAGCAGCCAAGGGAGGACGCAATCCTACAATGAGCAGTTCTTC. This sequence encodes CASSQGRTQSYNEQFF.

Here the CDR3 DNA reads TGTGCCAGCAGCTTAAGGACTCCGGGACAGAAAAGGCTTCAAGAGACCCAGTACTTC. This encodes CASSLRTPGQKRLQETQYF. This rearrangement joins TRBV7-7 to TRBJ2-5, with 7 nucleotides matching TRBD1. The CDR3 covers 19 residues. The germline V gene encodes CDR1 SSHAT and CDR2 FNYEAQ (reference sequence). V gave up 2 bases and J gave up 2 bases; unmatched junction bases: 17.

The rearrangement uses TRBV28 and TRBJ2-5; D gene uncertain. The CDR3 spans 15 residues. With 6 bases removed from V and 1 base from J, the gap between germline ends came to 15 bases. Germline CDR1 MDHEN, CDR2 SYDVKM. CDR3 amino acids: CASRGSLSPQETQYF. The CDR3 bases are TGTGCCAGCAGGGGTAGCCTGAGCCCCCAAGAGACCCAGTACTTC.

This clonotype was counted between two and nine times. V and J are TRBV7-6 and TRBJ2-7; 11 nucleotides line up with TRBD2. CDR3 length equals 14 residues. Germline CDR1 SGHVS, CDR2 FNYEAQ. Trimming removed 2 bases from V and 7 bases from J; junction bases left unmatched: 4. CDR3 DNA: TGTGCCAGCAGCTTACGGCTAGCGGGAGGTGAGCAGTACTTC. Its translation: CASSLRLAGGEQYF.

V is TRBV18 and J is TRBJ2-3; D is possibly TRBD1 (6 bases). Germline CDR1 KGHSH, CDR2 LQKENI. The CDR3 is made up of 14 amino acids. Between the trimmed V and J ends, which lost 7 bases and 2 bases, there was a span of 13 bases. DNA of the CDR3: TGTGCCAGCTACCGAGGACAGCTCACAGATACGCAGTATTTT. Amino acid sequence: CASYRGQLTDTQYF. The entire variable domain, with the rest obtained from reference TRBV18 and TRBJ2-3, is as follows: NAGVMQNPRHLVRRRGQEARLRCSPMKGHSHVYWYRQLPEEGLKFMVYLQKENIIDESGMPKERFSAEFPKEGPSILRIQQVVRGDSAAYFCASYRGQLTDTQYFGPGTRLTVL.

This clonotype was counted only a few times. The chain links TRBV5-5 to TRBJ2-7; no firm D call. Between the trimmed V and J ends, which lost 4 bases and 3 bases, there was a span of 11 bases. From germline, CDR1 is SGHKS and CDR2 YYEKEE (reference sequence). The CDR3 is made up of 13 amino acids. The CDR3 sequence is CASSPSSLYEQYV. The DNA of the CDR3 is TGTGCCAGCAGCCCAAGCAGTCTCTACGAGCAGTACGTC.

CDR3 residues: CASSFYAGRVAYEQYV. In nucleotides, the CDR3 is TGTGCCAGCAGCTTCTACGCGGGACGAGTGGCCTACGAGCAGTACGTC. V is TRBV11-2 and J is TRBJ2-7; D is possibly TRBD2 (6 bases). In germline, CDR1 is SGHAT, CDR2 FQNNGV. Trimming cost V 3 bases and J 2 bases, with 17 bases left between them. There are 16 residues in the CDR3.

CDR3 sequence reads: CASSSKAGGLYNEQFF. The CDR3, as DNA: TGTGCCAGCAGCTCAAAAGCGGGGGGACTCTACAATGAGCAGTTCTTC. The V call is TRBV7-9, the J call TRBJ2-1; 9 bases map to TRBD2. J was trimmed by 3 bases and V by 4 bases; bases with no gene match: 7. The V gene's germline CDR1 is SEHNR and CDR2 FQNEAQ (reference sequence). The CDR3 is made up of 16 amino acids. Full variable domain (missing parts from reference TRBV7-9 and TRBJ2-1): DTGVSQNPRHKITKRGQNVTFRCDPISEHNRLYWYRQTLGQGPEFLTYFQNEAQLEKSRLLSDRFSAERPKGSFSTLEIQRTEQGDSAMYLCASSSKAGGLYNEQFFGPGTRLTVL.

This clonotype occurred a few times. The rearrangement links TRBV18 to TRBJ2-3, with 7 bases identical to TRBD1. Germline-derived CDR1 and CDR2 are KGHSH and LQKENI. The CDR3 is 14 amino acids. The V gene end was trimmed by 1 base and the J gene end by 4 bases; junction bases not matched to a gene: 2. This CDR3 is CASSPQGAADTQYF. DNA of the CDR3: TGTGCCAGCTCACCACAGGGGGCCGCAGATACGCAGTATTTT.

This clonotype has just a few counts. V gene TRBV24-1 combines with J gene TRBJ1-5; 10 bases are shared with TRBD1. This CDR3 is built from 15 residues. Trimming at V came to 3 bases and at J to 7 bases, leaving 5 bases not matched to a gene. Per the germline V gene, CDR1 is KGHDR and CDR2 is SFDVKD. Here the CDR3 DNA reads TGTGCCACCAGTGATCCGGGGACAGGGGACCAGCCCCAGCATTTT. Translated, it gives CATSDPGTGDQPQHF.

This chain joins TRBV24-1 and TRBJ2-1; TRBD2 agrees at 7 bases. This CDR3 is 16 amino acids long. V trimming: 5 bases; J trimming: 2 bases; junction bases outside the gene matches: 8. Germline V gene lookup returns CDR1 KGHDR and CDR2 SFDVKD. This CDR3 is CATSAGRPGPYNEQFF. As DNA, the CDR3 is TGTGCCACCAGTGCCGGGAGGCCTGGACCCTACAATGAGCAGTTCTTC.

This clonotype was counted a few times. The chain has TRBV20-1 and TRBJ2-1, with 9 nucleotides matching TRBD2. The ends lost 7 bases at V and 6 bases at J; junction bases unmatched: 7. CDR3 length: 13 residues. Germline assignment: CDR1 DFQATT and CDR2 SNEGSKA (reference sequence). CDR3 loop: CSVLAGRPNEQFF. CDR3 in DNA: TGCAGTGTGCTAGCGGGGAGGCCCAATGAGCAGTTCTTC.

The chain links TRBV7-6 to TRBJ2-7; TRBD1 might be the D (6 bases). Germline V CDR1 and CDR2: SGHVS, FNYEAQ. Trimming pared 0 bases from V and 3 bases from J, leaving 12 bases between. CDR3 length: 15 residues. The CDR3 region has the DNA TGTGCCAGCAGCTTAGCCCTCGGACAGTTCTACGAGCAGTACTTC. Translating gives CASSLALGQFYEQYF.